Presented here are 21 T cell receptor beta chains from one specimen sequenced in a study of T cells in Graves' hyperthyroidism and ophthalmopathy. Regions amplified from RNA transcripts were the TCR beta CDR3 regions. RT-PCR in the first round (using the HTBI primer set) targeted the TCR CDR3. TCRdb called the multiplex PCR reads again in MiXCR, with one record for every CDR3 protein. This sample has about 410,000 distinct CDR3 sequences, with more than 14% found just once. Input material: blood. The receptors derive from a woman in her twenties or thirties with Graves' ophthalmopathy.

In its sample, this clonotype was seen many times. The chain joins TRBV7-2 to TRBJ1-1, with D possibly matching TRBD1 (6 bases). Deletions cut 5 bases from V and 6 bases from J, with 13 bases between. The CDR3 consists of 13 residues. Germline values: CDR1 SGHTA, CDR2 FQGNSA. The CDR3 region is CASSQGSGAEAFF. Written as DNA, the CDR3 is TGTGCCAGCAGCCAGGGGTCCGGCGCTGAAGCTTTCTTT. Based on the CDR3 plus reference TRBV7-2 and TRBJ1-1, the full variable domain is GAGVSQSPSNKVTEKGKDVELRCDPISGHTALYWYRQSLGQGLEFLIYFQGNSAPDKSGLPSDRFSAERTGGSVSTLTIQRTQQEDSAVYLCASSQGSGAEAFFGQGTRLTVV.

Ten or more counts support this clonotype. For the CDR3, the DNA is TGTGCCACCAGTGATTTTTCCCACAGGGGAAGATACGCGCAGTATTTT. It yields the protein CATSDFSHRGRYAQYF. This rearrangement joins TRBV24-1 to TRBJ2-3, with 7 bases fitting TRBD1. CDR1 and CDR2 (germline): KGHDR, SFDVKD. The CDR3 is made up of 16 amino acids. V dropped 1 base and J dropped 10; count of bases not matched to a gene: 13.

In this sample, this clonotype turned up many times. The DNA of the CDR3 is TGCAGTGCTAGGAGACAGGGGGCAAGGAATGAAAAACTGTTTTTT. This sequence encodes CSARRQGARNEKLFF. The genes are TRBV20-1 and TRBJ1-4; 10 nucleotides match TRBD1. Germline lookup yields CDR1 DFQATT and CDR2 SNEGSKA (reference sequence). The CDR3 totals 15 residues. Germline trimming cut 3 bases from V and 5 bases from J; bases unmatched to any gene: 6.

This clonotype was detected a few times. This chain uses TRBV12-3 or TRBV12-4 with TRBJ1-5, with D possibly matching TRBD1 (5 bases). V was clipped by 5 bases and J by 3 bases, with 20 bases between them. The CDR3 sequence is 17 residues long. The CDR3 here is CASSPQSGVGNNQPQHF. CDR3 nucleotide sequence: TGTGCCAGCAGTCCTCAGTCGGGGGTTGGGAACAATCAGCCCCAGCATTTT.

This clonotype was counted many times. V usage is TRBV6-1 and J usage is TRBJ1-5, with TRBD1 matching over 7 bases. The CDR3 consists of 17 residues. CDR1 is MNHNS and CDR2 is SASEGT in the germline V gene. With 8 bases clipped from V and 0 bases from J, the junction kept 13 bases outside the gene matches. CDR3 DNA: TGTGCCAGCGGTCAATACCCCGGACAGGCTAGCAATCAGCCCCAGCATTTT. Translated: CASGQYPGQASNQPQHF.

Only a few counts were recorded for this clonotype. The chain joins TRBV29-1 to TRBJ1-1; D is undetermined. V gave up 4 bases and J gave up 1 base, with 10 bases separating them. CDR1 is SQVTM and CDR2 is ANQGSEA in the germline V gene. The CDR3 runs 13 residues. The DNA for the CDR3 is TGCAGCGTTGGTCTAAGACCGAACACTGAAGCTTTCTTT. Protein product: CSVGLRPNTEAFF.

As for this clonotype: A much more abundant neighbour one base away suggests this may be a read error. The chain links TRBV15 to TRBJ2-7; D perhaps matches TRBD1 (6 bases). V gave up 8 bases and J gave up 7 bases, with 21 bases separating them. CDR1 LNHNV and CDR2 YYDKDF come from the germline V gene (reference sequence). The CDR3 totals 14 residues. Written as DNA, the CDR3 is TGTGCCACCGGTTATCGGGACAACGGCGATGAGCAGTACTTC. This translates into CATGYRDNGDEQYF.

This clonotype was seen a few times. The chain carries TRBV4-1 and TRBJ2-3, with TRBD2 matching over 9 bases. The CDR3 runs 14 residues. Per germline, CDR1 MGHRA and CDR2 YSYEKL. V dropped 8 bases and J dropped 3; count of bases not matched to a gene: 6. The DNA for the CDR3 is TGCGCCAGCGCGGCGGGGGGGCCGACAGATACGCAGTATTTT. Amino acids: CASAAGGPTDTQYF.

This clonotype showed up many times. The V call is TRBV2, the J call TRBJ2-2, with D possibly being TRBD1 or TRBD2 (5 bases each). This CDR3 has 17 amino acids. Trimming left V 5 bases short and J 4 bases short, with 20 bases between. CDR1 and CDR2 from the germline V gene are SNHLY and FYNNEI. CDR3: CASSYSPGRKPTGELFF. CDR3 in DNA: TGTGCCAGCAGTTACTCACCGGGACGGAAACCCACCGGGGAGCTGTTTTTT.

There are many counts of this clonotype. V usage is TRBV28 and J usage is TRBJ2-2, with 7 positions matching TRBD1. V lost 4 bases and J lost 4; bases outside the gene matches: 6. Germline V lookup: CDR1 MDHEN, CDR2 SYDVKM. The CDR3 totals 15 residues. This CDR3 is CASSSPDRSTGELFF. The DNA for the CDR3 is TGTGCCAGCAGTTCCCCGGACAGGTCCACCGGGGAGCTGTTTTTT.

The V gene is TRBV7-9, the J gene TRBJ1-6; D unresolved. The CDR3 consists of 15 residues. Between the trimmed V and J ends, which lost 4 bases and 10 bases, there was a span of 17 bases. Looked up from germline, CDR1 is SEHNR and CDR2 is FQNEAQ (reference sequence). The CDR3 loop is CASSSDEAYRSPLHF. The CDR3 DNA is TGTGCCAGCAGCTCGGACGAGGCGTATCGATCACCCCTCCACTTT.

This clonotype was counted at least ten times. V and J are TRBV7-2 and TRBJ1-5; 8 bases are shared with TRBD1. The ends lost 2 bases at V and 6 bases at J; junction bases unmatched: 9. The CDR3 has 16 amino acids. Germline CDR1 reads SGHTA; CDR2 reads FQGNSA. The CDR3: CASSLTGQGAFQPQHF. DNA of the CDR3: TGTGCCAGCAGCTTAACCGGGCAGGGGGCTTTTCAGCCCCAGCATTTT.

The chain combines TRBV10-1 with TRBJ1-1; D is possibly TRBD1 (6 bases). From germline, CDR1 is WNHNN and CDR2 SYGVQD (reference sequence). The CDR3 loop spans 13 amino acids. Trimming took 0 bases from V and 7 from J, leaving 9 bases between them. The CDR3 DNA reads as TGCGCCAGCAGTGAGTCCCTACAGGGTGAAGCTTTCTTT. Amino acids: CASSESLQGEAFF.

This clonotype came up many times. This chain connects TRBV13 to TRBJ2-1; 11 bases are a match to TRBD2. This CDR3 is 16 amino acids long. V was pared by 4 bases and J by 5 bases, with 7 bases of the junction left unmatched. In germline, CDR1 is PRHDT, CDR2 FYEKMQ (reference sequence). The CDR3 is CASSSTLAGDNNEQFF. For the CDR3, the DNA is TGTGCCAGCAGCTCGACACTAGCGGGGGACAACAATGAGCAGTTCTTC. Full variable domain (outside the CDR3, taken from reference TRBV13 and TRBJ2-1): AAGVIQSPRHLIKEKRETATLKCYPIPRHDTVYWYQQGPGQDPQFLISFYEKMQSDKGSIPDRFSAQQFSDYHSELNMSSLELGDSALYFCASSSTLAGDNNEQFFGPGTRLTVL.

This clonotype has just a few counts. A read error may explain this, as a much larger clone is one base away. The chain employs TRBV6-1 and TRBJ2-3, with 8 bases aligning to TRBD2. CDR3 length: 15 amino acids. Germline CDR1 MNHNS, CDR2 SASEGT. The trim removed 11 bases at V and 2 bases at J, leaving 12 bases unmatched. In DNA form, the CDR3 reads TGTGCCGGCGGGGGTCCAGCGGGGGCCACAGATACGCAGTATTTT. It codes for CAGGGPAGATDTQYF.

This clonotype was seen many times. J is TRBJ1-1 and V is TRBV5-5, with 8 bases fitting TRBD1. V shed 1 base, J shed 1 base, and the junction held 3 bases outside the gene matches. The CDR3 is 15 amino acids. CDR1 and CDR2 from the germline V gene are SGHKS and YYEKEE (reference sequence). As DNA, the CDR3 is TGTGCCAGCAGCTTGTACAGGGGGAGGAACACTGAAGCTTTCTTT. It encodes CASSLYRGRNTEAFF.

This clonotype was recorded at least ten times. V usage is TRBV30 and J usage is TRBJ1-6; no firm D call. There are 13 residues in the CDR3. The ends were cut back, 4 bases at V and 7 bases at J, with 11 bases in the middle. Per germline, CDR1 GTSNPN and CDR2 SVGIG (reference sequence). The CDR3 nucleotides read TGTGCCTGGAACCCTCAGGTGAATTCACCCCTCCACTTT. Its protein is CAWNPQVNSPLHF.

The CDR3 DNA reads TGTGCCAGCAGTCGTCGGGGAGGGAGTGAAAAACTGTTTTTT. Translating it yields CASSRRGGSEKLFF. The rearrangement joins TRBV12-3 or TRBV12-4 to TRBJ1-4; no definite D call. The V end lost 5 bases, the J end lost 7 bases, and 14 bases lay between the germline ends. The CDR3 runs to 14 residues.

This sequence joins TRBV24-1 and TRBJ2-5; 8 bases are a match to TRBD1. The CDR3 is made up of 15 amino acids. V gave up 5 bases and J gave up 3 bases; unmatched junction bases: 7. Per germline, CDR1 KGHDR and CDR2 SFDVKD. CDR3 sequence reads: CATSAVGQGKETQYF. In DNA form, the CDR3 reads TGTGCCACCAGTGCGGTCGGACAGGGCAAAGAGACCCAGTACTTC.

In this sample, this clonotype turned up a few times. The chain recombines TRBV6-2 or TRBV6-3 with TRBJ2-5; the match to TRBD2 covers 15 bases. CDR3 length: 16 residues. The germline CDR1 and CDR2 sequences are MNHEY and SVGEGT. The junction had 5 bases not matched to a gene; V was cut back by 6 bases and J by 3 bases. The CDR3 nucleotides read TGTGCCAGCAGCTGGACTAGCGGGGGGGTGGAAGAGACCCAGTACTTC. This codes for CASSWTSGGVEETQYF.

In this sample, this clonotype turned up many times. V usage is TRBV6-1 and J usage is TRBJ2-5, with a tentative D call TRBD2 (6 bases). There are 12 residues in the CDR3. Germline-derived CDR1 and CDR2 are MNHNS and SASEGT. Trimming shortened V by 11 bases and J by 4 bases, and 14 bases separated the two germline ends. CDR3 bases: TGTGCCTGCCGCGGGGTGGGAGAGACCCAGTACTTC. This encodes CACRGVGETQYF.